The next 21 T cell receptor beta chains were all read from a single sample in a study of OX40 agonist ivuxolimab in advanced cancers. The table came from immunoSEQ multiplex PCR; TCRdb's copy has only in-frame clones and leaves some out. The sample holds fewer than 95,000 clones; 75% to 90% are singletons and the top ten take over 7%. This specimen consisted of CD4+ or CD8+ T cells sorted from blood, obtained in a trial of the OX40 agonist ivuxolimab. The source of these receptors is an adult with an advanced solid tumor such as melanoma, head and neck, liver or kidney cancer.

The chain combines TRBV14 with TRBJ2-3; D is unresolved. CDR1 and CDR2 (germline): SGHDN, FVKESK. The CDR3 covers 14 residues. V lost 1 base and J 4 bases, leaving 9 bases between the germline ends. The CDR3 region is CASSQGSLADTQYF. The CDR3 DNA reads TGTGCCAGCAGCCAAGGTTCTCTAGCAGATACGCAGTATTTT.

The chain joins TRBV7-8 to TRBJ2-7; D is uncertain. The V gene lost 2 bases and the J gene lost 5 bases, with 7 bases spanning the gap. Germline assignment: CDR1 SGHVS and CDR2 FQNEAQ. This CDR3 comprises 12 residues. The CDR3 DNA sequence: TGTGCCAGCAGCTTATTCAGTGACGAGCAGTACTTC. This codes for CASSLFSDEQYF.

The chain has TRBV7-2 and TRBJ2-1, with 10 bases matching TRBD2. The germline V gene has CDR1 SGHTA and CDR2 FQGNSA. V lost 5 bases to trimming and J lost 1 base; unmatched junction nucleotides: 2. This CDR3 contains 15 residues. DNA of the CDR3: TGTGCCAGCAGCCTGGGACTAGCGTCCTACAATGAGCAGTTCTTC. This translates into CASSLGLASYNEQFF.

This chain links TRBV30 with TRBJ2-7, with 7 nucleotides matching TRBD2. The V gene end was trimmed by 0 bases and the J gene end by 2 bases; junction bases not matched to a gene: 4. Germline V gives CDR1 GTSNPN, CDR2 SVGIG (reference sequence). There are 14 residues in the CDR3. The CDR3 region is CAWSVLRGAYEQYF. CDR3 nucleotides: TGTGCCTGGAGTGTGCTCCGGGGGGCCTACGAGCAGTACTTC.

The rearrangement joins TRBV4-1 to TRBJ1-1; D unresolved. Trimming left V 5 bases short and J 0 bases short, with 16 bases between. Germline CDR1 MGHRA, CDR2 YSYEKL. CDR3 size: 16 residues. The CDR3 is CASSSRRDFMNTEAFF. DNA for the CDR3: TGCGCCAGCAGCTCGAGAAGGGATTTCATGAACACTGAAGCTTTCTTT.

J is TRBJ2-1 and V is TRBV4-1; D gene uncertain. CDR3 size: 15 residues. The V gene's germline CDR1 is MGHRA and CDR2 YSYEKL. The V end was cut by 0 bases, the J end by 6 bases, with 12 bases between. The CDR3 protein is CASSQEPLVGNEQFF. In DNA, the CDR3 is TGCGCCAGCAGCCAAGAGCCCCTAGTGGGCAATGAGCAGTTCTTC.

The V gene is TRBV27, the J gene TRBJ2-3; a possible D gene is TRBD2 (5 bases). V dropped 7 bases and J dropped 7 bases, with 9 bases sitting between them. CDR1 and CDR2 (germline): MNHEY, SMNVEV (reference sequence). The CDR3 is 11 residues long. CDR3 amino acids: CASTSSNTQYF. DNA of the CDR3: TGTGCCAGCACCTCTAGCAATACGCAGTATTTT.

This clone has a single count. The chain joins TRBV10-3 to TRBJ1-5; D gene ambiguous. The V end lost 8 bases, the J end lost 5 bases, and 13 bases lay between the germline ends. The CDR3 is 13 residues long. Germline V gene lookup returns CDR1 ENHRY and CDR2 SYGVKD. In DNA, the CDR3 is TGTGCCATCGCGGGTCGGGTAGATCAGCCCCAGCATTTT. Its protein is CAIAGRVDQPQHF.

The genes are TRBV25-1 and TRBJ1-5; 8 nucleotides line up with TRBD1. Germline loops: CDR1 MGHDK, CDR2 SYGVNS. V shed 1 base, J shed 5 bases, and the junction held 4 bases outside the gene matches. The CDR3 extends over 15 amino acids. This CDR3 reads CASSESQGVDQPQHF. The CDR3 coding sequence is TGTGCCAGCAGTGAATCACAGGGGGTGGATCAGCCCCAGCATTTT.

This clone has only a few counts. The chain joins TRBV5-6 to TRBJ1-5; TRBD1 is a possible D gene (5 bases). This CDR3 has 14 residues. The V gene lost 5 bases and the J gene lost 1 base, with 10 bases spanning the gap. Germline V gene sequence: CDR1 SGHDT, CDR2 YYEEEE. CDR3 coding DNA: TGTGCCAGCAGTGAGGCAGGGAGCAATCAGCCCCAGCATTTT. Amino acids: CASSEAGSNQPQHF.

This chain joins TRBV5-1 and TRBJ1-6; D possibly corresponds to TRBD1 (6 bases). Germline assignment: CDR1 SGHRS and CDR2 YFSETQ. The V gene lost 5 bases and the J gene lost 7 bases, with 13 bases spanning the gap. There are 14 residues in the CDR3. CDR3 bases: TGCGCCAGCAGGGAGGACAGACAAAATTCACCCCTCCACTTT. Its translation is CASREDRQNSPLHF.

CDR3: CASSRDRDRGNTIYF. The CDR3 DNA follows: TGTGCCAGTAGTAGGGACAGGGATAGGGGAAACACCATATATTTT. The chain uses TRBV19 and TRBJ1-3, with 9 bases fitting TRBD1. Germline CDR1 reads LNHDA; CDR2 reads SQIVND (reference sequence). There are 15 residues in the CDR3. V lost 4 bases, J lost 4 bases, and 5 bases stayed unmatched.

The rearrangement links TRBV9 to TRBJ2-5; a possible D gene is TRBD2 (6 bases). Gene TRBJ2-7 matches the end of the DNA better, so the J call may be wrong. CDR1 and CDR2 (germline): SGDLS, YYNGEE. The CDR3 is 12 residues long. The CDR3 coding sequence is TGTGCCAGCAGCTTCGGGGGTGACGAGCAGTACTTC. As protein: CASSFGGDEQYF.

CDR3 in amino acids: CASRGGSYGYTF. The CDR3 DNA sequence: TGTGCCAGCAGAGGGGGGAGTTATGGCTACACCTTC. V usage is TRBV27 and J usage is TRBJ1-2; D might be TRBD1 (6 bases). Germline V CDR1 and CDR2: MNHEY, SMNVEV (reference sequence). Trimming left V 6 bases short and J 5 bases short, with 10 bases between. The CDR3 has 12 residues.

The chain employs TRBV10-3 and TRBJ1-1, with D unclear. Trimming took off 2 bases at V and 0 bases at J, with 4 bases between the two ends. The germline V gene has CDR1 ENHRY and CDR2 SYGVKD. This CDR3 spans 13 amino acids. Here the CDR3 DNA reads TGTGCCATCAGTGAGGGGCTGAACACTGAAGCTTTCTTT. It specifies CAISEGLNTEAFF.

The rearrangement joins TRBV19 to TRBJ1-4; unclear D gene. Trimming removed 5 bases at V and 5 bases at J, with 15 bases between. Germline V gives CDR1 LNHDA, CDR2 SQIVND (reference sequence). CDR3 length: 15 amino acids. The DNA for the CDR3 is TGTGCCAGTAGTCCAATCTCCGGATCGAATGAAAAACTGTTTTTT. Amino acid sequence: CASSPISGSNEKLFF.

The chain has TRBV15 and TRBJ2-5; D possibly uses TRBD1 or TRBD2 (5 bases each). The length of the CDR3 is 15 residues. V lost 1 base and J lost 4, with 13 bases in between. CDR1 and CDR2 from the germline V gene are LNHNV and YYDKDF (reference sequence). This chain's CDR3 is CATSRVGRDGETQYF. CDR3 sequence (DNA): TGTGCCACCAGCAGAGTTGGCAGGGACGGAGAGACCCAGTACTTC. The full variable domain, its missing parts supplied by reference TRBV15 and TRBJ2-5, is DAMVIQNPRYQVTQFGKPVTLSCSQTLNHNVMYWYQQKSSQAPKLLFHYYDKDFNNEADTPDNFQSRRPNTSFCFLDIRSPGLGDTAMYLCATSRVGRDGETQYFGPGTRLLVL.

This rearrangement joins TRBV4-1 to TRBJ2-3, with 12 bases fitting TRBD2. V lost 0 bases, J lost 6 bases, and 4 bases stayed unmatched. Germline assignment: CDR1 MGHRA and CDR2 YSYEKL. This CDR3 contains 16 residues. DNA of the CDR3: TGCGCCAGCAGCCAAGAAAGACTAGCGGGAGAGGATACGCAGTATTTT. This sequence encodes CASSQERLAGEDTQYF.

This clone appeared a single time. The chain has TRBV5-5 and TRBJ2-1; no definite D call. The V gene's germline CDR1 is SGHKS and CDR2 YYEKEE (reference sequence). V was clipped by 4 bases and J by 4 bases, with 15 bases between them. CDR3 length: 15 amino acids. This chain's CDR3 is CASSVGPNHYNEQFF. The CDR3 DNA reads TGTGCCAGCAGCGTAGGACCAAACCATTACAATGAGCAGTTCTTC.

This chain joins TRBV25-1 and TRBJ2-3; no reliable D call. Germline values: CDR1 MGHDK, CDR2 SYGVNS. Trimming took off 5 bases at V and 2 bases at J, with 11 bases between the two ends. The CDR3 loop spans 14 amino acids. Here the CDR3 DNA reads TGTGCCAGCAGTCCACGCCGACACACAGATACGCAGTATTTT. Its translation: CASSPRRHTDTQYF.

This chain connects TRBV27 to TRBJ1-6; D remains ambiguous. This CDR3 comprises 13 residues. Germline V gene data show CDR1 as MNHEY and CDR2 as SMNVEV (reference sequence). Trimming cost V 6 bases and J 7 bases, with 10 bases left between them. CDR3 nucleotides: TGTGCCAGCAGATCGGGCAGGAATTCACCCCTCCACTTT. It encodes CASRSGRNSPLHF.